Below, one TCR beta chain is given with its context. The entry originates in a study of blood T cell repertoires in COVID-19. Study-wide context: Samples taken during acute and convalescent COVID-19 were collected in the United States, Italy and Spain. T cells, B-cell-depleted T cells, or PBMCs supplied cDNA or gDNA.

The CDR3 loop spans 14 amino acids. CDR1 SGHNT and CDR2 YYREEE come from the germline V gene (reference sequence). V shed 3 bases and J shed 10 bases, with 14 bases lying between them. In the study's own analysis: By means of reference gene primer amplification, nucleated cell counts were estimated. This table comes from immunoSEQ multiplex PCR, and its TCRdb copy is limited to in-frame clones, with some not included. D and trimming come from the DNA, and the V and J calls and clone size come from that table. The sample carries more than 100,000 clones, over 75% recorded once. This sequence joins TRBV5-4 and TRBJ1-6; no firm D call. Sequenced sample: peripheral blood. The origin of this receptor is a man older than 75 with acute or convalescent COVID-19. The CDR3 coding sequence is TGTGCCAGCAGCTCCCCTAGGGAGGAATCACCCCTCCACTTT. Amino acids: CASSSPREESPLHF.